The T cell receptor (beta chain) described here comes from a study of T cells in women clearing cervical HPV infection. At the level of the study: Case blood drawn at lesion detection; control blood after infection cleared.

The V gene's germline CDR1 is SGHRS and CDR2 YFSETQ. The ends lost 2 bases at V and 5 bases at J; junction bases unmatched: 3. There are 13 residues in the CDR3. In the case of this clone: Its matching antigen is unknown. The sequence runs out 3 residues before the end of the CDR3; the remainder is reconstructed from the germline J gene.

TCR beta CDR3 amplified by multiplex PCR from approximately 1,200 ng genomic DNA. Here immunoSEQ multiplex PCR was the method, and the copy in TCRdb shows in-frame clones only, minus some. The sample has under 45,000 clones. Study conclusions and caveats: It is unknown whether associations predate infection; no effector/memory or HPV-specific sorting. Unknown T-cell numbers per sample may underlie the richness differences.

The chain employs TRBV5-1 and TRBJ1-1; TRBD1 agrees at 7 bases. This clonotype originated in a woman between 18 and 70 years old with a cervical HPV16 infection that either progressed to CIN3+ or cleared (not recorded which). The sequenced sample was blood buffy coat. The DNA read from the CDR3 is TGCGCCAGCAGCTTCTCAGGGGGTACTGAA. Its translation: CASSFSGGTE. The CDR3 in full is CASSFSGGTEAFF.